This T cell receptor (beta chain) was sequenced for a study of cytomegalovirus exposure and HLA in healthy donors. Study conclusions and caveats: According to reports, the classifier identified cytomegalovirus status with high specificity and sensitivity.

Repertoires were generated with immunoSEQ multiplex PCR, while TCRdb's copy carries only in-frame clones and drops some. The sample includes 150,000 to 200,000 clones, 96% of them seen just once. Germline CDR1 MRHNA, CDR2 SNTAGT. V was trimmed by 0 bases and J by 4 bases, leaving 15 bases between them. This CDR3 region has 16 residues. A word on this clone: Antigen unknown.

The clonotype comes from a woman younger than 30 in good health and CMV-seronegative. The chain couples TRBV6-4 to TRBJ1-2; D is unresolved. The sequenced material came from PBMCs. The CDR3 DNA is TGTGCCAGCAGTGACTCGACGCGGAGGCTTGGCTATGGCTACACCTTC. Translation: CASSDSTRRLGYGYTF.